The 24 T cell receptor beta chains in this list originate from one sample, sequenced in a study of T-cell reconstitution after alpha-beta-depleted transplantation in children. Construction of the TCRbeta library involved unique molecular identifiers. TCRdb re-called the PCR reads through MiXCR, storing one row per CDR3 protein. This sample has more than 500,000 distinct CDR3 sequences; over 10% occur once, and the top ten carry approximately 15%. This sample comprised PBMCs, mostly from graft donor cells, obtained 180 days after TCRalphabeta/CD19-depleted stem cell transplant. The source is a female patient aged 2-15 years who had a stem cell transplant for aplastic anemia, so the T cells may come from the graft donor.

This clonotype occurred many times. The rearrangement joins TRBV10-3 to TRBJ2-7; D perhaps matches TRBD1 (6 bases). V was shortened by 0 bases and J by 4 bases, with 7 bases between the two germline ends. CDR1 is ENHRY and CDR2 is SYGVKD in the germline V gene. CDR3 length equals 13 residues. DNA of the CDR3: TGTGCCATCAGTGAGTCCGGACAGTACGAGCAGTACTTC. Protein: CAISESGQYEQYF.

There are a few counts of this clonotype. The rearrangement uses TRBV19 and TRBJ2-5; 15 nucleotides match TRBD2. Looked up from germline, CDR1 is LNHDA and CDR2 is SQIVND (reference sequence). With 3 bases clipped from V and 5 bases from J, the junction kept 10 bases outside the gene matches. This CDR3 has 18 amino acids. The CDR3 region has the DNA TGTGCCAGTAGTATCGACGGGACTAGCGGGAGGCGCGGGGAGACCCAGTACTTC. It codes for CASSIDGTSGRRGETQYF.

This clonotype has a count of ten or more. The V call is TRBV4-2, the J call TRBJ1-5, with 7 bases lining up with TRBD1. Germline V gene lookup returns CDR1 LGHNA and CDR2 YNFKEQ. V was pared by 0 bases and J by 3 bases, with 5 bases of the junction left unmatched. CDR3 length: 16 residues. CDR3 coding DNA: TGTGCCAGCAGCCAAGAACAGGGGAACGACAATCAGCCCCAGCATTTT. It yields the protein CASSQEQGNDNQPQHF.

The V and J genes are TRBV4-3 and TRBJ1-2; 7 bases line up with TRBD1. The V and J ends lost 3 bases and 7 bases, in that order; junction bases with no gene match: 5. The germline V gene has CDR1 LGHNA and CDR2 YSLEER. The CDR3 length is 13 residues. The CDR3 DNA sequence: TGCGCCAGCAGCCAGTTGACAGGGAGTGGCTACACCTTC. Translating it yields CASSQLTGSGYTF.

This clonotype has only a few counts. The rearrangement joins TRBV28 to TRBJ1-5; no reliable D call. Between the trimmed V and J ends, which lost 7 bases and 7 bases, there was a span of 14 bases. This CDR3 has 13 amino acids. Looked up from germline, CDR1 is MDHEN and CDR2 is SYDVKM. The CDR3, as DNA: TGTGCCAGCAACCTAAATACGGGGCAGCCCCAGCATTTT. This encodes CASNLNTGQPQHF.

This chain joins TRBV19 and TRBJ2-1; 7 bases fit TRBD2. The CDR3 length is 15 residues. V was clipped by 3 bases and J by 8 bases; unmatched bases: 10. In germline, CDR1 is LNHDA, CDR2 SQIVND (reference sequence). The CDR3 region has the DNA TGTGCCAGTAGTATTCGCGGGAGTTACCACGATGAGCAGTTCTTC. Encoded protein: CASSIRGSYHDEQFF.

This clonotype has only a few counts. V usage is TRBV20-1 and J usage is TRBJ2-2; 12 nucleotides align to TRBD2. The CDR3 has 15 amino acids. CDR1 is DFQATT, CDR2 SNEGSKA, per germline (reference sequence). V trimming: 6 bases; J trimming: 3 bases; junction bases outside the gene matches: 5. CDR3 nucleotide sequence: TGCAGTGCACCCCCTAGCGGGAGGGACACCGGGGAGCTGTTTTTT. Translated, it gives CSAPPSGRDTGELFF.

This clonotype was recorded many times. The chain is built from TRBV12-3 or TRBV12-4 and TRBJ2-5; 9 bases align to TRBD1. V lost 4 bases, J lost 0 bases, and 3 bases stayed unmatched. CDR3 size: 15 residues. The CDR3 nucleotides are TGTGCCAGCAGTTCGGGACAGGGACACCAAGAGACCCAGTACTTC. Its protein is CASSSGQGHQETQYF.

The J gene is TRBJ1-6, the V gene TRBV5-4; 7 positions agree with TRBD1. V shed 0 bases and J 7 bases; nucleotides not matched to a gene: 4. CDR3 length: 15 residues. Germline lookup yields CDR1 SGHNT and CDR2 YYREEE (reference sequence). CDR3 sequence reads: CASSLGQGVNSPLHF. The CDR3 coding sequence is TGTGCCAGCAGCTTGGGACAGGGTGTCAATTCACCCCTCCACTTT.

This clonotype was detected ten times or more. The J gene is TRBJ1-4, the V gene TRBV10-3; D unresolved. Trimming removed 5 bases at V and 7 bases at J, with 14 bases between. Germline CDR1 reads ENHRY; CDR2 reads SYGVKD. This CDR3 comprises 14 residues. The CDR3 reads CAISPDYWSEKLFF. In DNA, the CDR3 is TGTGCCATCAGTCCGGACTACTGGAGTGAAAAACTGTTTTTT.

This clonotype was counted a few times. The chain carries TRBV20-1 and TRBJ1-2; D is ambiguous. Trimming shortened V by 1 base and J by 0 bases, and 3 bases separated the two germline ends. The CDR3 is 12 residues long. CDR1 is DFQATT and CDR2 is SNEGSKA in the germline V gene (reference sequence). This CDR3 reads CSARAPNYGYTF. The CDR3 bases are TGCAGTGCTAGAGCACCTAACTATGGCTACACCTTC.

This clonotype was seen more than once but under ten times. The CDR3 coding sequence is TGTGCCAGCAGCAAGGGGGTGGGGGTATACGAGCAGTACTTC. Translation gives CASSKGVGVYEQYF. The rearrangement joins TRBV7-2 to TRBJ2-7; TRBD1 is a possible D gene (6 bases). V gave up 5 bases and J gave up 4 bases, with 15 bases separating them. Germline-derived CDR1 and CDR2 are SGHTA and FQGNSA. The CDR3 length is 14 residues. The full variable domain, in which reference TRBV7-2 and TRBJ2-7 provide the parts outside the CDR3, is GAGVSQSPSNKVTEKGKDVELRCDPISGHTALYWYRQSLGQGLEFLIYFQGNSAPDKSGLPSDRFSAERTGGSVSTLTIQRTQQEDSAVYLCASSKGVGVYEQYFGPGTRLTVT.

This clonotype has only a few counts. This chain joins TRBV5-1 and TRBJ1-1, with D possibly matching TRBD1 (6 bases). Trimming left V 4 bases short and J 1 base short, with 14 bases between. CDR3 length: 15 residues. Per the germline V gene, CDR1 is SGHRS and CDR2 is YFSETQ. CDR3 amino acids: CASSRGYTTNTEAFF. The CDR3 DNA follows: TGCGCCAGCAGCAGGGGGTATACCACGAACACTGAAGCTTTCTTT.

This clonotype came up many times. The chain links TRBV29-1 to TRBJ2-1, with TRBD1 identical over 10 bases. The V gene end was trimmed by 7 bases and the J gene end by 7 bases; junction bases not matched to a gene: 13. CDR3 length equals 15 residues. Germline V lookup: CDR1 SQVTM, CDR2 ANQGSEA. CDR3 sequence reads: CSAARGTGDRNEQFF. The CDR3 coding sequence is TGCAGCGCCGCGCGCGGGACAGGGGATCGGAATGAGCAGTTCTTC.

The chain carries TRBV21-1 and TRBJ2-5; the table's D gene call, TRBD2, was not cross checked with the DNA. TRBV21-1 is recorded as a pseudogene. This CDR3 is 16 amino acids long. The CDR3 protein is CASSKELAGVAETQYF. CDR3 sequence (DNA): TGTGCCAGCAGCAAAGAACTAGCGGGAGTTGCAGAGACCCAGTACTTC.

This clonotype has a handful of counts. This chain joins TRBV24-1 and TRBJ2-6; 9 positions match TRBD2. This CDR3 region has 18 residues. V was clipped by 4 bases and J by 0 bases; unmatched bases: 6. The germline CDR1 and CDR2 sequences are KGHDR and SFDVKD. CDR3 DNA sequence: TGTGCCACCAGTGAGCGCGGGACTAGCCGCTCTGGGGCCAACGTCCTGACTTTC. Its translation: CATSERGTSRSGANVLTF.

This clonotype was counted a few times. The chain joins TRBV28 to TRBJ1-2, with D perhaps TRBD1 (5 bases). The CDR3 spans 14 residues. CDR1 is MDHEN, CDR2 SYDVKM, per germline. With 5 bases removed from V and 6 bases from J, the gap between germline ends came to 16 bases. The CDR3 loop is CASSPPRGCNGYTF. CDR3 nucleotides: TGTGCCAGCAGTCCCCCGCGGGGCTGTAATGGCTACACCTTC.

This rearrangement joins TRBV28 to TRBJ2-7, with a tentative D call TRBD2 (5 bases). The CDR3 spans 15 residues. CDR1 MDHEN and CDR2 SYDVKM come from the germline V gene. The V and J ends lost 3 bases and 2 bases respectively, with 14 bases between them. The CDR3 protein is CASSLGRGVAYEQYF. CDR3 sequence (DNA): TGTGCCAGCAGTTTGGGTCGGGGAGTTGCCTACGAGCAGTACTTC.

CDR3 sequence reads: CASSSLRETQYF. Here the CDR3 DNA reads TGTGCCAGCAGCTCCCTCCGCGAGACCCAGTACTTC. V and J are TRBV11-2 and TRBJ2-5; no firm D call. V lost 4 bases and J 5 bases, leaving 8 bases between the germline ends. Per the germline V gene, CDR1 is SGHAT and CDR2 is FQNNGV. The CDR3 is 12 residues long.

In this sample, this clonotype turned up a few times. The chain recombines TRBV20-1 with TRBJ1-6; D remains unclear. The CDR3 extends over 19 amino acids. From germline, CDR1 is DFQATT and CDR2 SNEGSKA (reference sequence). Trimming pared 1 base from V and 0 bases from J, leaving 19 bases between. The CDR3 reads CSARVVGKRSSSYNSPLHF. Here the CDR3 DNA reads TGCAGTGCTAGAGTGGTGGGGAAGCGGTCCAGCTCCTATAATTCACCCCTCCACTTT.

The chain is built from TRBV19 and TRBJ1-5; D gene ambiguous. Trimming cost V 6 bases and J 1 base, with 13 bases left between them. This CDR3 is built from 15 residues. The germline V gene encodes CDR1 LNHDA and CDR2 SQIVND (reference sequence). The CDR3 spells CASRWTSGSNQPQHF. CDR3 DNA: TGTGCCAGTAGGTGGACCTCTGGGAGCAATCAGCCCCAGCATTTT.

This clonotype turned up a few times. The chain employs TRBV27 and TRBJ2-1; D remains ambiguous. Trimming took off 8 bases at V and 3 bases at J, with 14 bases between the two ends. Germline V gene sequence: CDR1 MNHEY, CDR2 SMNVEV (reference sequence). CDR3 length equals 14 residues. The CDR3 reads CASLSSRSYNEQFF. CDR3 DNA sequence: TGTGCCAGCTTGAGTAGCAGAAGCTACAATGAGCAGTTCTTC.

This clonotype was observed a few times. CDR3 sequence: CSADRGNPDTQYF. The CDR3 DNA reads as TGCAGCGCTGACAGGGGGAACCCAGATACGCAGTATTTT. The chain carries TRBV29-1 and TRBJ2-3; 9 bases are shared with TRBD1. The trim removed 7 bases at V and 4 bases at J, leaving 6 bases unmatched. The CDR3 runs to 13 residues. Germline-derived CDR1 and CDR2 are SQVTM and ANQGSEA.

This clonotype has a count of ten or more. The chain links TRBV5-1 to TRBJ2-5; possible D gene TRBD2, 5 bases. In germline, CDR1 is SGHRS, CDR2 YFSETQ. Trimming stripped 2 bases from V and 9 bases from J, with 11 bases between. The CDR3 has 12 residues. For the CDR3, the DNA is TGCGCCAGCAGCTTCGAGCTGAGGGCCCAGTACTTC. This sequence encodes CASSFELRAQYF.